Following are 32 T cell receptor beta chains from one sample sequenced in a study of identical twins. Each CDR3 protein gets one entry after TCRdb re-called the 5' RACE reads with MiXCR. The profile shows around 480,000 distinct CDR3 sequences, 13% to 15% of them singletons. The data also belong to a second study, concerning yellow fever vaccine responses in identical twins.

The sample taken for sequencing was CD4+ T cells sorted from blood. Receptors originate from a young woman in good health.

This sequence joins TRBV24-1 and TRBJ2-2, with no clear D. The germline V and J ends were trimmed by 0 bases and 5 bases, with 6 bases remaining between them. The CDR3 contains 14 residues. Per the germline V gene, CDR1 is KGHDR and CDR2 is SFDVKD. CDR3 sequence: CATSDLVHTGELFF. Written as DNA, the CDR3 is TGTGCCACCAGTGATTTGGTGCATACCGGGGAGCTGTTTTTT.

This clonotype was counted between two and nine times. This chain connects TRBV6-1 to TRBJ1-1; maybe TRBD1 (6 bases). Trimming shortened V by 6 bases and J by 0 bases, and 14 bases separated the two germline ends. CDR1 and CDR2 from the germline V gene are MNHNS and SASEGT. This CDR3 comprises 15 residues. CDR3 nucleotides: TGTGCCAGCAGATCAGAGGGGGGGTTGAACACTGAAGCTTTCTTT. The encoded protein is CASRSEGGLNTEAFF.

This clonotype was seen more than once but under ten times. This sequence joins TRBV12-3 or TRBV12-4 and TRBJ2-1, with 12 bases that match TRBD2. The CDR3 sequence is 15 residues long. Germline trimming cut 2 bases from V and 8 bases from J; bases unmatched to any gene: 4. The CDR3 DNA reads TGTGCCAGCAGTTTATCCCTAGCGGGGGGGGATGAGCAGTTCTTC. Translating it yields CASSLSLAGGDEQFF.

This clonotype occurred a few times. This sequence joins TRBV12-3 or TRBV12-4 and TRBJ1-1; possibly TRBD1 for D (6 bases). Trimming cost V 6 bases and J 2 bases, with 13 bases left between them. CDR3 length: 14 amino acids. Here the CDR3 DNA reads TGTGCCAGCAGAGCAACACAGGGTAACACTGAAGCTTTCTTT. Translating it yields CASRATQGNTEAFF.

This chain's CDR3 is CASSFRQGGYEQYF. CDR3 bases: TGTGCCAGCAGCTTTAGACAGGGGGGTTACGAGCAGTACTTC. The chain uses TRBV7-2 and TRBJ2-7; 9 bases match TRBD1. Germline CDR1 SGHTA, CDR2 FQGNSA. V lost 3 bases, J lost 4 bases, and 4 bases stayed unmatched. The CDR3 contains 14 residues.

This clonotype was detected only a few times. This chain's CDR3 is CASRAGLTYEQYF. CDR3 nucleotides: TGTGCCAGCAGAGCAGGGCTTACCTACGAGCAGTACTTC. The genes are TRBV12-3 or TRBV12-4 and TRBJ2-7; D might be TRBD1 (5 bases). The ends were cut back, 6 bases at V and 2 bases at J, with 11 bases in the middle. There are 13 residues in the CDR3.

The gene calls are TRBV11-3 and TRBJ2-1; tentatively, D is TRBD1 (6 bases). The ends were cut back, 1 base at V and 8 bases at J, with 15 bases in the middle. The germline gives CDR1 SGHNT, CDR2 YENEEA. The CDR3 covers 15 residues. The CDR3, as DNA: TGTGCCAGCAGCTTAGGAGTCAGGGGCCTGGATGAGCAGTTCTTC. Its protein product is CASSLGVRGLDEQFF.

The chain links TRBV14 to TRBJ2-5, with TRBD1 matching 10 bases. The CDR3 length is 16 residues. Per the germline V gene, CDR1 is SGHDN and CDR2 is FVKESK. Unmatched junction bases numbered 11, after V lost 5 bases and J lost 5 bases. CDR3 loop: CASSYRTGGSLETQYF. CDR3 DNA sequence: TGTGCCAGCAGCTACCGGACAGGGGGATCTTTGGAGACCCAGTACTTC.

The V call is TRBV6-5, the J call TRBJ1-5; D is undetermined. Trimming took off 0 bases at V and 0 bases at J, with 6 bases between the two ends. This CDR3 region has 15 residues. Germline CDR1 reads MNHEY; CDR2 reads SVGAGI. The CDR3 here is CASSYSMYSNQPQHF. CDR3 sequence (DNA): TGTGCCAGCAGTTACTCGATGTATAGCAATCAGCCCCAGCATTTT.

The chain recombines TRBV7-2 with TRBJ2-7, with TRBD2 matching 7 bases. Losses at the gene ends were 7 bases for V and 2 bases for J; bases not matched to a gene: 5. This CDR3 has 13 amino acids. The germline V gene encodes CDR1 SGHTA and CDR2 FQGNSA. The CDR3: CASTSGYTYEQYF. The CDR3 DNA reads TGTGCCAGCACTAGCGGTTATACCTACGAGCAGTACTTC.

The rearrangement joins TRBV12-3 or TRBV12-4 to TRBJ2-3; D is ambiguous. This CDR3 contains 12 residues. The germline V and J ends were trimmed by 7 bases and 5 bases, with 10 bases remaining between them. The CDR3 protein is CASTPTRDTQYF. In DNA form, the CDR3 reads TGTGCCAGCACTCCTACCCGAGATACGCAGTATTTT.

This clonotype was found a few times. V gene TRBV27 combines with J gene TRBJ2-7; 8 nucleotides match TRBD2. J was trimmed by 2 bases and V by 4 bases; bases with no gene match: 1. Germline V lookup: CDR1 MNHEY, CDR2 SMNVEV (reference sequence). The CDR3 runs to 13 residues. The chain's CDR3 is CASSSGGAYEQYF. The CDR3 nucleotides read TGTGCCAGCAGTTCGGGGGGGGCCTACGAGCAGTACTTC.

The chain uses TRBV9 and TRBJ2-2; 12 bases agree with TRBD2. The CDR3 covers 17 residues. With V trimmed by 3 bases and J by 1 base, 4 bases remained unmatched. CDR1 SGDLS and CDR2 YYNGEE come from the germline V gene. The CDR3 loop reads CASSAGLAGLNTGELFF. CDR3 bases: TGTGCCAGCAGCGCCGGACTAGCGGGATTGAACACCGGGGAGCTGTTTTTT. The complete variable domain, with remaining parts taken from reference TRBV9 and TRBJ2-2, reads DSGVTQTPKHLITATGQRVTLRCSPRSGDLSVYWYQQSLDQGLQFLIQYYNGEERAKGNILERFSAQQFPDLHSELNLSSLELGDSALYFCASSAGLAGLNTGELFFGEGSRLTVL.

The rearrangement joins TRBV12-1 to TRBJ2-2; the table's D gene call, TRBD2, was not cross checked with the DNA. TRBV12-1 is noted as a pseudogene. CDR3 length: 17 residues. The chain's CDR3 is CASSFVLAGGNTGELFF. The CDR3 DNA is TGTGCCAGCAGCTTTGTACTAGCGGGGGGGAACACCGGGGAGCTGTTTTTT.

The chain carries TRBV6-1 and TRBJ2-3; 7 bases align to TRBD1. The V gene's germline CDR1 is MNHNS and CDR2 SASEGT. The CDR3 is made up of 16 amino acids. Unmatched junction bases numbered 10, after V lost 7 bases and J lost 0 bases. The CDR3 bases are TGTGCCAGCAAACTACGACAGGGACCAAGCACAGATACGCAGTATTTT. This gives the protein CASKLRQGPSTDTQYF.

The sample holds a few counts of this clonotype. This chain uses TRBV19 with TRBJ2-2, with a tentative D call TRBD1 (6 bases). CDR3 length equals 15 residues. Germline V lookup: CDR1 LNHDA, CDR2 SQIVND (reference sequence). V dropped 6 bases and J dropped 5 bases, with 16 bases sitting between them. The CDR3 DNA reads TGTGCCAGTAGCACACGACAGGAATGGACCGGGGAGCTGTTTTTT. This translates into CASSTRQEWTGELFF.

This clonotype was seen many times. The chain has TRBV5-1 and TRBJ2-2, with D possibly being TRBD1 or TRBD2 (5 bases each). CDR1 SGHRS and CDR2 YFSETQ come from the germline V gene. Trimming cost V 1 base and J 3 bases, with 16 bases left between them. There are 17 residues in the CDR3. Here the CDR3 DNA reads TGCGCCAGCAGCTTGACCCGGTGGGGACCCGACACCGGGGAGCTGTTTTTT. Translated, it gives CASSLTRWGPDTGELFF. Looking up the rest from reference TRBV5-1 and TRBJ2-2 gives the full variable domain: KAGVTQTPRYLIKTRGQQVTLSCSPISGHRSVSWYQQTPGQGLQFLFEYFSETQRNKGNFPGRFSGRQFSNSRSEMNVSTLELGDSALYLCASSLTRWGPDTGELFFGEGSRLTVL.

This clonotype was observed many times. The chain combines TRBV29-1 with TRBJ1-2, with a tentative D call TRBD1 (5 bases). Germline CDR1 reads SQVTM; CDR2 reads ANQGSEA. The V gene lost 7 bases and the J gene lost 5 bases, with 14 bases spanning the gap. The length of the CDR3 is 12 residues. The CDR3 is CSASGAWYGYTF. The CDR3 DNA sequence: TGCAGCGCGTCCGGGGCCTGGTATGGCTACACCTTC.

This clonotype has just a few counts. This chain joins TRBV5-1 and TRBJ1-6; D is perhaps TRBD1 (6 bases). This CDR3 is built from 15 residues. Germline CDR1 reads SGHRS; CDR2 reads YFSETQ. Between the trimmed V and J ends, which lost 3 bases and 7 bases, there was a span of 14 bases. This CDR3 is CASSSLGGLNSPLHF. The CDR3 coding sequence is TGCGCCAGCAGCTCTCTCGGGGGGCTAAATTCACCCCTCCACTTT.

This clonotype was seen only a few times. This chain joins TRBV15 and TRBJ2-1; TRBD2 agrees at 9 bases. The CDR3 loop spans 16 amino acids. From germline, CDR1 is LNHNV and CDR2 YYDKDF (reference sequence). Trimming removed 1 base from V and 4 bases from J; junction bases left unmatched: 5. The CDR3 protein is CATSRVRGGAYNEQFF. The CDR3 nucleotides are TGTGCCACCAGCAGAGTGCGCGGGGGGGCTTACAATGAGCAGTTCTTC.

The sample holds a few counts of this clonotype. This chain connects TRBV20-1 to TRBJ2-1; no firm D call. Germline assignment: CDR1 DFQATT and CDR2 SNEGSKA (reference sequence). Trimming pared 3 bases from V and 0 bases from J, leaving 15 bases between. There are 16 residues in the CDR3. DNA for the CDR3: TGCAGTGCTAGGTTGGGCGGCGCCCTCTCCTACAATGAGCAGTTCTTC. This codes for CSARLGGALSYNEQFF.

This clonotype was seen a few times. The CDR3 DNA reads TGCAGTGCGATAAGCGGGAGCAACACCGGGGAGCTGTTTTTT. Protein: CSAISGSNTGELFF. V gene TRBV20-1 combines with J gene TRBJ2-2, with 8 positions matching TRBD2. This CDR3 has 14 amino acids. Looked up from germline, CDR1 is DFQATT and CDR2 is SNEGSKA (reference sequence). V was pared by 6 bases and J by 2 bases, with 5 bases of the junction left unmatched.

This clonotype occurred a few times. The J gene is TRBJ2-5, the V gene TRBV7-2, with 10 bases aligning to TRBD1. Germline V gives CDR1 SGHTA, CDR2 FQGNSA. The trim removed 1 base at V and 4 bases at J, leaving 3 bases unmatched. CDR3 length: 15 residues. The CDR3 region is CASSLGDRGGETQYF. The DNA for the CDR3 is TGTGCCAGCAGCTTAGGGGACAGGGGTGGAGAGACCCAGTACTTC.

The V and J genes are TRBV7-2 and TRBJ2-5; TRBD1 matches at 9 bases. V dropped 5 bases and J dropped 5; count of bases not matched to a gene: 6. Per germline, CDR1 SGHTA and CDR2 FQGNSA. The CDR3 consists of 14 residues. CDR3 in amino acids: CASSADRGVETQYF. DNA for the CDR3: TGTGCCAGCAGCGCAGACAGGGGGGTTGAGACCCAGTACTTC.

The gene calls are TRBV5-1 and TRBJ1-5, with D perhaps matching TRBD1 (5 bases). Germline assignment: CDR1 SGHRS and CDR2 YFSETQ. V was clipped by 0 bases and J by 0 bases, with 7 bases between them. The CDR3 covers 15 residues. CDR3 region: CASSLDRSSNQPQHF. Written as DNA, the CDR3 is TGCGCCAGCAGCTTGGACAGGAGTAGCAATCAGCCCCAGCATTTT.

V and J are TRBV9 and TRBJ2-7; 10 bases agree with TRBD2. Germline V gene sequence: CDR1 SGDLS, CDR2 YYNGEE. This CDR3 contains 15 residues. V lost 3 bases and J lost 5; bases outside the gene matches: 8. CDR3: CASSGPSGSIHEQYF. In nucleotides, the CDR3 is TGTGCCAGCAGCGGACCTAGCGGGAGTATCCACGAGCAGTACTTC.

Many counts were recorded for this clonotype. The J gene is TRBJ2-1, the V gene TRBV12-3 or TRBV12-4, with D uncertain. The V and J ends lost 6 bases and 7 bases respectively, with 7 bases between them. CDR3 length equals 11 residues. CDR3 residues: CASSLRNEQFF. In nucleotides, the CDR3 is TGTGCCAGCAGCCTCAGAAATGAGCAGTTCTTC.

This clonotype appeared a few times. The chain combines TRBV5-1 with TRBJ2-5; possible D gene TRBD2, 6 bases. Germline V gene sequence: CDR1 SGHRS, CDR2 YFSETQ. V lost 2 bases and J lost 7, with 12 bases in between. The CDR3 spans 13 residues. CDR3 nucleotides: TGCGCCAGCAGCTTAGCAGGAGGGTGGACCCAGTACTTC. The encoded protein is CASSLAGGWTQYF. The full variable domain, rest sourced from reference TRBV5-1 and TRBJ2-5, is KAGVTQTPRYLIKTRGQQVTLSCSPISGHRSVSWYQQTPGQGLQFLFEYFSETQRNKGNFPGRFSGRQFSNSRSEMNVSTLELGDSALYLCASSLAGGWTQYFGPGTRLLVL.

This clonotype showed up just a few times. This sequence joins TRBV27 and TRBJ2-2, with a possible D match to TRBD1 (5 bases). CDR1 and CDR2 from the germline V gene are MNHEY and SMNVEV (reference sequence). The length of the CDR3 is 14 residues. Trimming cost V 8 bases and J 6 bases, with 16 bases left between them. CDR3 in amino acids: CASAPGQGAGELFF. DNA for the CDR3: TGTGCCAGCGCCCCCGGCCAGGGTGCCGGGGAGCTGTTTTTT.

The gene calls are TRBV6-5 and TRBJ2-5, with D possibly being TRBD1 or TRBD2 (5 bases each). Germline assignment: CDR1 MNHEY and CDR2 SVGAGI. CDR3 size: 14 residues. The V gene lost 4 bases and the J gene lost 9 bases, with 18 bases spanning the gap. The CDR3, as DNA: TGTGCCAGCAGTTCCACGACAGATTTCGGGGCCCAGTACTTC. Translating it yields CASSSTTDFGAQYF.

The chain couples TRBV3-1 to TRBJ2-7, with TRBD1 identical over 10 bases. This CDR3 has 20 amino acids. V dropped 4 bases and J dropped 4; count of bases not matched to a gene: 22. Germline lookup yields CDR1 LGHDT and CDR2 YNNKEL (reference sequence). CDR3: CASSLRSGRTGGKRTYEQYF. CDR3 nucleotides: TGTGCCAGCAGCCTTAGGTCCGGGAGGACAGGGGGAAAAAGGACTTACGAGCAGTACTTC.

This clonotype has just a few counts. J is TRBJ1-4 and V is TRBV5-1; D unclear. The germline CDR1 and CDR2 sequences are SGHRS and YFSETQ. V gave up 5 bases and J gave up 1 base, with 12 bases separating them. The CDR3 length is 15 residues. In nucleotides, the CDR3 is TGCGCCAGCAGTCATCAGACGGGAACTAATGAAAAACTGTTTTTT. As protein: CASSHQTGTNEKLFF.